Listed here is a single TCR beta chain. TCRdb redid the calling of the 5' RACE reads with MiXCR, one entry per CDR3 protein. The table shows around 98,000 distinct CDR3 sequences, with roughly 15% occurring only once. This entry is derived from a study of T cells of healthy individuals. Losses at the gene ends were 0 bases for V and 1 base for J; bases not matched to a gene: 9. Per germline, CDR1 DFQATT and CDR2 SNEGSKA (reference sequence). CDR3 size: 17 residues. The receptor was isolated from a human donor in good health. The chain uses TRBV20-1 and TRBJ2-3, with 8 bases identical to TRBD1. The CDR3 nucleotides read TGCAGTGCTAGAGAGGCAGGGGGCAGGTTAGGCACAGATACGCAGTATTTT. Translated, it gives CSAREAGGRLGTDTQYF.